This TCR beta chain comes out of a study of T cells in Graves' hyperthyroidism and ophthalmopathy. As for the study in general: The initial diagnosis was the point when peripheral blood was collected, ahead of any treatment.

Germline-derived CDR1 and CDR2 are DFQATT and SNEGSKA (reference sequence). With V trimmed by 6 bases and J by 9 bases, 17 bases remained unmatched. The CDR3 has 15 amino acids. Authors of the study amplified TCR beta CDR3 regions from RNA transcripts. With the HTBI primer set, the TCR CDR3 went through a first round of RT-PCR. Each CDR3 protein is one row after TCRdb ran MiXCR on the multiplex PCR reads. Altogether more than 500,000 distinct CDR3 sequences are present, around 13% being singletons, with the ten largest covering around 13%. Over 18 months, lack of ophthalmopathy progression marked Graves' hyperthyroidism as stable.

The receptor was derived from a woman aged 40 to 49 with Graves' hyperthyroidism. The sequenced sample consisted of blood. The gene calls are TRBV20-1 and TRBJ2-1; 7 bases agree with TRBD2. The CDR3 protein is CSAQGASGLRGEQFF. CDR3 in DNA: TGCAGTGCCCAGGGAGCTAGCGGCCTTCGGGGTGAGCAGTTCTTC.